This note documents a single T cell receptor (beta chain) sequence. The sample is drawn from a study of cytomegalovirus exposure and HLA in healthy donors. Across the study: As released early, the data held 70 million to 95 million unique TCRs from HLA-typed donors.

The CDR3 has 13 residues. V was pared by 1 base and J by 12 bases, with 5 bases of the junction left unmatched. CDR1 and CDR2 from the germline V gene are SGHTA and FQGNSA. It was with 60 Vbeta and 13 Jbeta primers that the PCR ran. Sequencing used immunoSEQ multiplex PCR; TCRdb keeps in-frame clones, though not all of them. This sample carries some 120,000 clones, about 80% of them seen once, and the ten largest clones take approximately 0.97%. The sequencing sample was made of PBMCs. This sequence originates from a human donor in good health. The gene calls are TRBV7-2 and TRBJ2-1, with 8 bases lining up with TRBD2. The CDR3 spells CASSLVIAGSQFF. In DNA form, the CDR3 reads TGTGCCAGCAGCTTAGTGATAGCGGGGTCGCAGTTCTTC.